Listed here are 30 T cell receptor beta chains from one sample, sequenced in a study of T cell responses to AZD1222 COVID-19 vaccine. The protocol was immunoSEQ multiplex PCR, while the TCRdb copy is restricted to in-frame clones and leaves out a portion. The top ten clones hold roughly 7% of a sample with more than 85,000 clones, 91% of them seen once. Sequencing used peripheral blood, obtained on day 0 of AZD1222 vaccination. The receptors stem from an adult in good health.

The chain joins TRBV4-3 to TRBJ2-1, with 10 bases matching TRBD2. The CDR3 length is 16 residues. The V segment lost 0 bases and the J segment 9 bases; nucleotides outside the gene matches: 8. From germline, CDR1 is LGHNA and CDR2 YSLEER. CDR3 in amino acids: CASSQDDSGGALEQFF. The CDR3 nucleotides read TGCGCCAGCAGCCAAGATGACAGCGGGGGGGCCCTTGAGCAGTTCTTC.

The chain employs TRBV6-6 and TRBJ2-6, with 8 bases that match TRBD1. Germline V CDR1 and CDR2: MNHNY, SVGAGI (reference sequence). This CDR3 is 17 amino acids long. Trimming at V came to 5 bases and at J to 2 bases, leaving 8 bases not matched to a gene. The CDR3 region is CASSHRQGITGANVLTF. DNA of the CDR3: TGTGCCAGCAGTCATCGACAGGGGATTACTGGGGCCAACGTCCTGACTTTC.

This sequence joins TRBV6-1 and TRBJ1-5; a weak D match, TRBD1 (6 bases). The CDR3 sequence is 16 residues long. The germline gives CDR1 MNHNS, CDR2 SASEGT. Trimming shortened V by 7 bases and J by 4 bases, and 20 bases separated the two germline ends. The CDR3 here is CASNDYDRPINQPQHF. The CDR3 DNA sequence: TGTGCCAGCAATGATTACGACAGGCCGATTAATCAGCCCCAGCATTTT.

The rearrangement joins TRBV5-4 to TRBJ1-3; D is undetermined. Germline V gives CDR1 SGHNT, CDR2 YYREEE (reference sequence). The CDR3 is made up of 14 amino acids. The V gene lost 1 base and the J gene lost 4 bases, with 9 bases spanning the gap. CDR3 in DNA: TGTGCCAGCAGCTTGTATTTAGCCGGAAACACCATATATTTT. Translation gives CASSLYLAGNTIYF.

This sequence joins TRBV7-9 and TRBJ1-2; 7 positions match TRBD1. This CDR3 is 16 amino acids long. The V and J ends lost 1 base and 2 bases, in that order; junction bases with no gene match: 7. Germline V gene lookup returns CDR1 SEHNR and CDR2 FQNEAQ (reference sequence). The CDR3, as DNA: TGTGCCAGCAGCTTAGGGACAGGACACCTCAACTATGGCTACACCTTC. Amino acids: CASSLGTGHLNYGYTF.

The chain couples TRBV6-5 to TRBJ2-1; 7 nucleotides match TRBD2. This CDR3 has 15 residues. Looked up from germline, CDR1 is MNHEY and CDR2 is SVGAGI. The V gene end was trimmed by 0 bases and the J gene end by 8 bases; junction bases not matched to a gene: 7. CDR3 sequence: CASSYSLSGADEQFF. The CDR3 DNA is TGTGCCAGCAGTTACTCTTTAAGCGGGGCAGATGAGCAGTTCTTC.

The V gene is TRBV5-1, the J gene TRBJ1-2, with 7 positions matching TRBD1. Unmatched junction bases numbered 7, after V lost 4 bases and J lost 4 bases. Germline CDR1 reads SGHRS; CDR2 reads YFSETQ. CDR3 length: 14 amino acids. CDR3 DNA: TGCGCCAGCAGCAGGGACAGTCAGTCCTATGGCTACACCTTC. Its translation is CASSRDSQSYGYTF.

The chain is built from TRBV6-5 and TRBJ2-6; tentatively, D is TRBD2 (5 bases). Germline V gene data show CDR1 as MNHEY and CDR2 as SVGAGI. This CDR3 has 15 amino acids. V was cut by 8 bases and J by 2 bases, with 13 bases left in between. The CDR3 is CASSLGSAGANVLTF. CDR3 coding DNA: TGTGCCAGCTCCCTAGGGAGTGCTGGGGCCAACGTCCTGACTTTC.

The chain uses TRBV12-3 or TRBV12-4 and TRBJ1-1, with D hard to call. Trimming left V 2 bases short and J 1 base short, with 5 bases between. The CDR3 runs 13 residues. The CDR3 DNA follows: TGTGCCAGCAGTTTACACGGGAACACTGAAGCTTTCTTT. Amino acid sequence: CASSLHGNTEAFF.

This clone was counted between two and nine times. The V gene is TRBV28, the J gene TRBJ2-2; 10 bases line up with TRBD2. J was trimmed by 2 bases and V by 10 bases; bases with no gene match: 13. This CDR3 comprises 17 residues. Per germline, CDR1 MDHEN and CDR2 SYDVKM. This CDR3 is CAIPGSSGRGNTGELFF. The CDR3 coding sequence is TGTGCCATCCCGGGGTCTAGCGGGAGAGGAAACACCGGGGAGCTGTTTTTT.

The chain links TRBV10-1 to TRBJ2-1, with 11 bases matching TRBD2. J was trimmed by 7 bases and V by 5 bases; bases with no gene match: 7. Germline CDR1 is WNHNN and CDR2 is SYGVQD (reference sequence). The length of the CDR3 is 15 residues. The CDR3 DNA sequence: TGCGCCAGCAGTATACTAGCGGGAGACGAGAATGAGCAGTTCTTC. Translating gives CASSILAGDENEQFF.

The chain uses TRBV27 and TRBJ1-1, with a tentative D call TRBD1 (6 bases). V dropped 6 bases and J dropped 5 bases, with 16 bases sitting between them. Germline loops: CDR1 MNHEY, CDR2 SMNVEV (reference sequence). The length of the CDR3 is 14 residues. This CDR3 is CASRPGQIQTEAFF. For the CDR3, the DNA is TGTGCCAGCAGACCCGGACAGATCCAAACTGAAGCTTTCTTT.

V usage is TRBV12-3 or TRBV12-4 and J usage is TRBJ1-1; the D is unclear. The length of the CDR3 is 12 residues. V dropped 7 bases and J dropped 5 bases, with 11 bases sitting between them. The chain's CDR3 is CASTSGGTEAFF. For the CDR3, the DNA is TGTGCCAGCACCTCCGGTGGAACTGAAGCTTTCTTT.

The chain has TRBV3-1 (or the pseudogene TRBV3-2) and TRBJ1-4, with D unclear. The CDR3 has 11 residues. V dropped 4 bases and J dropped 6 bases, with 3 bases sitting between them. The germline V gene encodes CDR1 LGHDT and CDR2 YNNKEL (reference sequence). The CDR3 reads CASSPDEKLFF. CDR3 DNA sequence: TGTGCCAGCAGCCCGGATGAAAAACTGTTTTTT.

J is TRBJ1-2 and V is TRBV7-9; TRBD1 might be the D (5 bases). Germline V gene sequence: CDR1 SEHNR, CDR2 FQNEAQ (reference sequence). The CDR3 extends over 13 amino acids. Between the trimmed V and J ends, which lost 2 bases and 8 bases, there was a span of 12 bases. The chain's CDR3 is CASSLWQGEGYTF. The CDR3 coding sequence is TGTGCCAGCAGCTTATGGCAGGGTGAGGGCTACACCTTC.

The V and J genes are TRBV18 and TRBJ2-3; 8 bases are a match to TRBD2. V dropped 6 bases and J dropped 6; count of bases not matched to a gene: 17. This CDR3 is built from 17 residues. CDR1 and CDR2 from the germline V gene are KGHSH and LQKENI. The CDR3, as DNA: TGTGCCAGCTCCCGACTGGCGGGAGGCCGGGGCGAGGATACGCAGTATTTT. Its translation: CASSRLAGGRGEDTQYF.

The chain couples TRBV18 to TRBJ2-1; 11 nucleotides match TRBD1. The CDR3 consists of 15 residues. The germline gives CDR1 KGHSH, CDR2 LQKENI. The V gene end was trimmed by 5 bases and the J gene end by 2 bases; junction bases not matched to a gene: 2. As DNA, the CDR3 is TGTGCCAGCTCATCGGGACAGGGGGCCTACAATGAGCAGTTCTTC. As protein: CASSSGQGAYNEQFF.

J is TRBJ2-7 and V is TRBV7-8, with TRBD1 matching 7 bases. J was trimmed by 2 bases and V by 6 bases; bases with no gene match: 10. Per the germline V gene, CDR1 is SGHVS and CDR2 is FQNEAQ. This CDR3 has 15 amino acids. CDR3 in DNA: TGTGCCAGCAGGGAACAGGGGTCGCCCACCTACGAGCAGTACTTC. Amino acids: CASREQGSPTYEQYF.

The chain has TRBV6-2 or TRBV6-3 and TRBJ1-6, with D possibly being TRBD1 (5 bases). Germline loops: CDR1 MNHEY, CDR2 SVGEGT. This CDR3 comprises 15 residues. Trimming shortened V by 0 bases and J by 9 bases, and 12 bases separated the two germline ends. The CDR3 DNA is TGTGCCAGCAGTTACTCGTACACCGGGGGTTCACCCCTCCACTTT. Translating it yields CASSYSYTGGSPLHF.

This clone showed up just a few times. For the CDR3, the DNA is TGTGCCAGCAGCTTAGTCAGAAATAGCAATCAGCCCCAGCATTTT. This gives the protein CASSLVRNSNQPQHF. The chain employs TRBV7-2 and TRBJ1-5, with D unclear. The CDR3 consists of 15 residues. Per the germline V gene, CDR1 is SGHTA and CDR2 is FQGNSA. V dropped 1 base and J dropped 0 bases, with 7 bases sitting between them. The entire variable domain, with the rest obtained from reference TRBV7-2 and TRBJ1-5, is as follows: GAGVSQSPSNKVTEKGKDVELRCDPISGHTALYWYRQSLGQGLEFLIYFQGNSAPDKSGLPSDRFSAERTGGSVSTLTIQRTQQEDSAVYLCASSLVRNSNQPQHFGDGTRLSIL.

This CDR3 is CASSLEGMATEAFF. The CDR3 nucleotides read TGCGCCAGCAGCTTGGAGGGGATGGCCACTGAAGCTTTCTTT. The gene calls are TRBV5-1 and TRBJ1-1; D might be TRBD1 (5 bases). The CDR3 spans 14 residues. The V gene's germline CDR1 is SGHRS and CDR2 YFSETQ. Trimming took off 0 bases at V and 4 bases at J, with 10 bases between the two ends.

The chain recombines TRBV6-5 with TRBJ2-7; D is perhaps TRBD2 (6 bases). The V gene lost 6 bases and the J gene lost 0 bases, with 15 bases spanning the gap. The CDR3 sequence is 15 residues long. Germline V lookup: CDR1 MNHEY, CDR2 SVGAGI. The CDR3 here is CASSGTFFFSYEQYF. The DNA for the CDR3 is TGTGCCAGCAGCGGGACTTTTTTTTTCTCCTACGAGCAGTACTTC.

The CDR3 DNA follows: TGTGCCAGCAGCCTCGAGATGAACACTGAAGCTTTCTTT. This codes for CASSLEMNTEAFF. The chain has TRBV7-9 and TRBJ1-1; D not certain. Trimming shortened V by 5 bases and J by 0 bases, and 7 bases separated the two germline ends. Germline V gives CDR1 SEHNR, CDR2 FQNEAQ (reference sequence). The CDR3 is 13 amino acids.

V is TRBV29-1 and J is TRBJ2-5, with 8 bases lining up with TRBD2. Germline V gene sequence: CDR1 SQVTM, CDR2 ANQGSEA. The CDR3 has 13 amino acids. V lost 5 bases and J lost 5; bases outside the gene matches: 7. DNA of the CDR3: TGCAGCGTTTCCGGGGGGGCCGGTGAGACCCAGTACTTC. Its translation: CSVSGGAGETQYF.

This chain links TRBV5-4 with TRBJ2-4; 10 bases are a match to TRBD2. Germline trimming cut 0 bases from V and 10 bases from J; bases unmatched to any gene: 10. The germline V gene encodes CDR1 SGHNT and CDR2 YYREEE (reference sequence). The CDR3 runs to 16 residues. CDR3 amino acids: CASSLASSGGAQIQYF. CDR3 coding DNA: TGTGCCAGCAGCTTGGCCAGCAGCGGGGGGGCTCAAATTCAGTACTTC.

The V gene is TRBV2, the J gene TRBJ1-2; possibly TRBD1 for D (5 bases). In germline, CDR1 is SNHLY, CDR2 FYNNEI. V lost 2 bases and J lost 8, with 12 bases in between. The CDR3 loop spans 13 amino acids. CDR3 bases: TGTGCCAGCAGTGAATCGAGGGGCCTAGGCTACACCTTC. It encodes CASSESRGLGYTF.

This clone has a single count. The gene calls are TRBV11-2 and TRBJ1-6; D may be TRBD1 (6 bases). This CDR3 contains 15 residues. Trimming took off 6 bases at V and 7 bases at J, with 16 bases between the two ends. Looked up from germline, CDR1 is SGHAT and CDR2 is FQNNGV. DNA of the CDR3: TGTGCCAGCAGATATATCCCGGACAGAAATTCACCCCTCCACTTT. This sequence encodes CASRYIPDRNSPLHF.

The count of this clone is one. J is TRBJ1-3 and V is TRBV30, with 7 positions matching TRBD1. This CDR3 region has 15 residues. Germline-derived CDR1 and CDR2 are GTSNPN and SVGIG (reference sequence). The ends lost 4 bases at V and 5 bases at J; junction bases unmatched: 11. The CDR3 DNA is TGTGCCTGGACCACCTGGAGGGGACAGAGAAACACCATATATTTT. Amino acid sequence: CAWTTWRGQRNTIYF.

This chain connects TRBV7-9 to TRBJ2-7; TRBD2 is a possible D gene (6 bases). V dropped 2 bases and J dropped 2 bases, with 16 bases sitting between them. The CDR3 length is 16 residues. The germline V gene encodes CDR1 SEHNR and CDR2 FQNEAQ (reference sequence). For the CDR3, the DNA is TGTGCCAGCAGCTTAATGTTGGGGACTTCCCCCTACGAGCAGTACTTC. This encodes CASSLMLGTSPYEQYF.

Written as DNA, the CDR3 is TGCGCCAGCAGCGTCGCCGGGACGGACTACTATGGCTACACCTTC. Protein: CASSVAGTDYYGYTF. This chain connects TRBV5-1 to TRBJ1-2; the D gene is possibly TRBD1 (5 bases). The CDR3 has 15 residues. Deletions cut 4 bases from V and 3 bases from J, with 16 bases between. Germline CDR1 and CDR2: SGHRS and YFSETQ.